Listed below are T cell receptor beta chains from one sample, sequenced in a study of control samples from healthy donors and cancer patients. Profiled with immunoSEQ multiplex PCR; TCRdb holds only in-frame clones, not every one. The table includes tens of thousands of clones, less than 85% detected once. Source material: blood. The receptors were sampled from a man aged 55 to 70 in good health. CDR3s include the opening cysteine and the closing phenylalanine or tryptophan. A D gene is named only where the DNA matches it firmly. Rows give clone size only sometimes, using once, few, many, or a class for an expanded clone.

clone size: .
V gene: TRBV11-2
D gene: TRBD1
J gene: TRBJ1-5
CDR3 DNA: TGTGCCAGCAGCGAACAGGGGGTTTTTCAGCCCCAGCATTTT
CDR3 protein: CASSEQGVFQPQHF

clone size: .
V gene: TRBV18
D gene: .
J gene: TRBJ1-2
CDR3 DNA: TGTGCCAGCTCACCCAACTACGAGATCCCTAACTATGGCTACACCTTC
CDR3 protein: CASSPNYEIPNYGYTF

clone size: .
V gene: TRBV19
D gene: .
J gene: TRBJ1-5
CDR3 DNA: TGTGCCAGTAGTATTCCCCCGGCAGGGTTGCAGCCCCAGCATTTT
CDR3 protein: CASSIPPAGLQPQHF

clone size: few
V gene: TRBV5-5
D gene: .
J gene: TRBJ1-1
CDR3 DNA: TGTGCCAGCAGCTTGGCCTCGGACACTGAAGCTTTCTTT
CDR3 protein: CASSLASDTEAFF

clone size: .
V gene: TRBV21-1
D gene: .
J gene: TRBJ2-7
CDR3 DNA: TGTGCCAGCAGCACTGGGAGGAACGACAACGAGCAGTACTTC
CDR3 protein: CASSTGRNDNEQYF

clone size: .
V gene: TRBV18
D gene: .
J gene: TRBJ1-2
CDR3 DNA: TGTGCCAGCTCGGCCGGGACGGATATTGGCTACACCTTC
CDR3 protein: CASSAGTDIGYTF

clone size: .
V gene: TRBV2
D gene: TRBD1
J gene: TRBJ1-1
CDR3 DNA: TGTGCCAGCAGTTTGACAGGGGTGAACACTGAAGCTTTCTTT
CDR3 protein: CASSLTGVNTEAFF

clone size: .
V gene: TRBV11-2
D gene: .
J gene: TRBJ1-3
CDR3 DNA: TGTGCCAGCAGCCGCTCAGGGGGAAACACCATATATTTT
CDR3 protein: CASSRSGGNTIYF

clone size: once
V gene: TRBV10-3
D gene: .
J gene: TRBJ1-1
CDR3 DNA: TGTGCCATCAAGGAGGGTCTGAACACTGAAGCTTTCTTT
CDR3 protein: CAIKEGLNTEAFF

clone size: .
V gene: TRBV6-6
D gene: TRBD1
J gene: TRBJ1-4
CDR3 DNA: TGTGCCAGTGGACAGGGGAGTGAAAAACTGTTTTTT
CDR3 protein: CASGQGSEKLFF

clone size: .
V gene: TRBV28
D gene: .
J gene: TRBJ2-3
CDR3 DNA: TGTGCCAGCAGTTTTCGGGGTTCATTAGACGGCGATACGCAGTATTTT
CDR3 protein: CASSFRGSLDGDTQYF

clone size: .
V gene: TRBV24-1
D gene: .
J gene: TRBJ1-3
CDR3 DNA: TGTGCCACCAGTGACATGCCGGGACCCCAAATCGGAGCTGGAAACACCATATATTTT
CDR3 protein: CATSDMPGPQIGAGNTIYF

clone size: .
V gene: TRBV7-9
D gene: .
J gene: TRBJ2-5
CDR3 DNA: TGTGCCAGCAGCTTAGCGGGAATAGGGTCTTCAGAGACCCAGTACTTC
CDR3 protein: CASSLAGIGSSETQYF

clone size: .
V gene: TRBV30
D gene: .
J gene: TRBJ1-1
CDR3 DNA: TGTGCCTGGAGTACTGGGGCTCCTGAAGCTTTCTTT
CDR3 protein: CAWSTGAPEAFF

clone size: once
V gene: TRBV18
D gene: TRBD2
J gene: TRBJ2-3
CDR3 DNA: TGTGCCAGCTCAGCTAAGACTAGCTACGCAGATACGCAGTATTTT
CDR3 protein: CASSAKTSYADTQYF

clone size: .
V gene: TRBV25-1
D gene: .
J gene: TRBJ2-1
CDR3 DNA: TGTGCCAGCAGTGAATTAGAGGGAGGCTCCTACAATGAGCAGTTCTTC
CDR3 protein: CASSELEGGSYNEQFF

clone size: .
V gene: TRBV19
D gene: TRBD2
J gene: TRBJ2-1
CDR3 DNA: TGTGCCACTACGGGACTAGCGGATTCCTACAATGAGCAGTTCTTC
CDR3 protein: CATTGLADSYNEQFF

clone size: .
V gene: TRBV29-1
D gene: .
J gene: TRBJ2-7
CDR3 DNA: TGCAGCGGGGGGGGGCCCTCTCCCTACGAGCAGTACTTC
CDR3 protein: CSGGGPSPYEQYF

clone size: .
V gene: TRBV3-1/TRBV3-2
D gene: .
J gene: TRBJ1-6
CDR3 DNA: TGTGCCAGCAGCTCAACCAGGCAGAGCTCCTATAATTCACCCCTCCACTTT
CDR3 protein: CASSSTRQSSYNSPLHF

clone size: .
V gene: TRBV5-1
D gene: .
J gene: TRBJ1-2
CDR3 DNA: TGCGCCAGCAGCTTGAATCCAGGGCCCGTCTATGGCTACACCTTC
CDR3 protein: CASSLNPGPVYGYTF

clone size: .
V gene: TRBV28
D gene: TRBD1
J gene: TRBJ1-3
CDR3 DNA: TGTGCCAGCCGAATGTCCTTGGGACAGCTCTCTGGAAACACCATATATTTT
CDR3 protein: CASRMSLGQLSGNTIYF

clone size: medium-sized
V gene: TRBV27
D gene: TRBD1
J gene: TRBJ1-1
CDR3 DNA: TGTGCCAGCAGTACGACCGGGACAGGGGGGCGGAACACTGAAGCTTTCTTT
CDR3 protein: CASSTTGTGGRNTEAFF

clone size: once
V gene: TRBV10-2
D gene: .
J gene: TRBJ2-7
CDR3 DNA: TGCGCCAGCAGTGAGAAATCGTACCACGAGCAGTACTTC
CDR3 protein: CASSEKSYHEQYF

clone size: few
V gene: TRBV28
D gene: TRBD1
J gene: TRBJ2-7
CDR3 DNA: TGTGCCAGCAGTTTGGGGACAGGGGGCCGTCGCCCGAGCTCCTACGAGCAGTACTTC
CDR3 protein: CASSLGTGGRRPSSYEQYF

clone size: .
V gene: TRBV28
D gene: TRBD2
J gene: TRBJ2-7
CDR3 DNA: TGTGCCAGCAGTTCAGCGGGAGTGTTCTACGAGCAGTACTTC
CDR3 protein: CASSSAGVFYEQYF

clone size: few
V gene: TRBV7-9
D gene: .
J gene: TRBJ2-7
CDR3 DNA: TGTGCCAGCAGCTTCGGGGGACGCGAGCAGTACTTC
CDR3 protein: CASSFGGREQYF

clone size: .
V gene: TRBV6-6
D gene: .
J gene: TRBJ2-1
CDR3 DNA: TGTGCCAGCAGTTACGCCGGAGAACGAGGTGAGCAGTTCTTC
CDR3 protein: CASSYAGERGEQFF

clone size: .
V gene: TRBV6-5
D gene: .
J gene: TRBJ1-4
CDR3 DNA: TGTGCCAGCAGGCCGGGACCTGAAAAACTGTTTTTT
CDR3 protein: CASRPGPEKLFF

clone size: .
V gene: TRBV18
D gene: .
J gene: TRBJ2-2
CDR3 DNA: TGTGCCAGCACGGTCCGACAGACGAACACCGGGGAGCTGTTTTTT
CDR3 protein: CASTVRQTNTGELFF

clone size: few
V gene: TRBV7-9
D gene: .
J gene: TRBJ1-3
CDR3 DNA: TGTGCCAGCAGCCAGAGCTCTGGAAACACCATATATTTT
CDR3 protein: CASSQSSGNTIYF

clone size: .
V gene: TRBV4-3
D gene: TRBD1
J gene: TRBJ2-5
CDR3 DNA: TGCGCCAGCAGCCAAGACAGGGGGCGGAGGGAGACCCAGTACTTC
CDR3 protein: CASSQDRGRRETQYF

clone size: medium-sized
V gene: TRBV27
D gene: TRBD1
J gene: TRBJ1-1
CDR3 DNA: TGTGCCAGCAGACCGTCGACAGGGTGGGACACTGAAGCTTTCTTT
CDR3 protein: CASRPSTGWDTEAFF

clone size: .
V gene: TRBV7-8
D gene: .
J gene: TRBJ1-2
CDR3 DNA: TGTGCCAGCAGCGTGTGGCAGGACGTGTCGAGAGGCTACACCTTC
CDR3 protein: CASSVWQDVSRGYTF

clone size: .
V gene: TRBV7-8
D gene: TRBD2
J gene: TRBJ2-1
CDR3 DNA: TGTGCCAGCAGGGCACTAGCGGGAGGGCCCCATGAGCAGTTCTTC
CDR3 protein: CASRALAGGPHEQFF

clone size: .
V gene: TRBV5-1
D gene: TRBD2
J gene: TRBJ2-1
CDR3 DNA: TGCGCCAGCAGCTCGACTAGCGGGGCGTACAATGAGCAGTTCTTC
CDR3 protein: CASSSTSGAYNEQFF

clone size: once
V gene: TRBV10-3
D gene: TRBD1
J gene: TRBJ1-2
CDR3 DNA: TGTGCCATCAGGCCGGGACAGGGACAGCTTTCTGGAGGCTACACCTTC
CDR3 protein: CAIRPGQGQLSGGYTF

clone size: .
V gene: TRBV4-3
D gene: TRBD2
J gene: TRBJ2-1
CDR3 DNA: TGCGCCAGCAGCCAAGACTGGGGACTAGCGCTGAACAATGAGCAGTTCTTC
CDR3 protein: CASSQDWGLALNNEQFF

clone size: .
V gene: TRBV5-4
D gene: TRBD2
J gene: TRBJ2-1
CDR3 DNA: TGTGCCAGCAGCTTAGCGGGGGACCTCAATGAGCAGTTCTTC
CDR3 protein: CASSLAGDLNEQFF

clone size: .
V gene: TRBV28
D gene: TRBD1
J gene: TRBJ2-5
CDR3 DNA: TGTGCCAGCAGTCTCGGGACAGACTACCAAGAGACCCAGTACTTC
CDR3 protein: CASSLGTDYQETQYF

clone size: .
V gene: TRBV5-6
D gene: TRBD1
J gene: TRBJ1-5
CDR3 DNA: TGTGCCAGCAGCTTTGGGACAGGGGGGCGGCAGCCCCAGCATTTT
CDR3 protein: CASSFGTGGRQPQHF

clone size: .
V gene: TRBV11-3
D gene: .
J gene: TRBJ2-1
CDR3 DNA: TGTGCCAGCAGCTTAGTGGGCGATGGTGGGTATGAGCAGTTCTTC
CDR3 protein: CASSLVGDGGYEQFF